The rows below give T cell receptor beta chains drawn from one sample of a study of CD8+ T cells in alopecia areata. Generated by immunoSEQ multiplex PCR, the TCRdb table keeps only in-frame clones and is missing some. This sample has 150,000 to 200,000 clones, with approximately 61% found just once. The sample consisted of CD4+ T cells sorted from blood, taken at week 24, from a patient treated with tofacitinib. These receptors were taken from a human donor with alopecia areata. Each CDR3 is given with its conserved first and last residue.

CDR3aa	j_gene	v_gene
CASCGQGNGYTF	TRBJ1-2	TRBV2
CSASQGTYEQYF	TRBJ2-7	TRBV29-1
CSVGGASQPQHF	TRBJ1-5	TRBV29-1
CSVRADRIEQYF	TRBJ2-7	TRBV29-1
CASSATSGRGETQYF	TRBJ2-5	TRBV5-1
CASSPKGSKETQYF	TRBJ2-5	TRBV5-4
CASSLRGNTGELFF	TRBJ2-2	TRBV7-2
CASSQGLSGQYF	TRBJ2-7	TRBV14
CSAGRGVDTEAFF	TRBJ1-1	TRBV29-1
CASSVVGGNTQYF	TRBJ2-3	TRBV9
CASSSASGRNYGYTF	TRBJ1-2	TRBV6-4
CASSPSNYGDNEQFF	TRBJ2-1	TRBV7-2
CASSVSPDTRAYEQYF	TRBJ2-7	TRBV9
CASSVGLVSYEQYF	TRBJ2-7	TRBV9
CASSPGHGSYEQYF	TRBJ2-7	TRBV14
CSVEEVSNEQFF	TRBJ2-1	TRBV29-1
CATLTPPRDEQYF	TRBJ2-7	TRBV2
CAWSQEYGYTF	TRBJ1-2	TRBV30
CASSPGTGVYGYTF	TRBJ1-2	TRBV7-9
CASSSGAGQGKDEQFF	TRBJ2-1	TRBV5-1
CASSQEAGRDYGYTF	TRBJ1-2	TRBV4-3
CASSDGTGGNEKLFF	TRBJ1-4	TRBV7-2
CASSLYGGNNEQFF	TRBJ2-1	TRBV7-2
CAISESVVGNTEAFF	TRBJ1-1	TRBV10-3
CASSVDWGEKLFF	TRBJ1-4	TRBV7-6
CASSFGDLGQSTEAFF	TRBJ1-1	TRBV5-1
CASSLGAQGRTEAFF	TRBJ1-1	TRBV7-9
CASSPLGSSSYNEQFF	TRBJ2-1	TRBV5-6
CASSLLRESPLHF	TRBJ1-6	TRBV7-9
CSVEDLGREGQYF	TRBJ2-3	TRBV29-1
CASSSRANTGELFF	TRBJ2-2	TRBV7-2
CASSTGTVYGYTF	TRBJ1-2	TRBV7-2
CASRGTLGANVLTF	TRBJ2-6	TRBV5-1
CAWSPRDRVVSEQYF	TRBJ2-7	TRBV30
CSTSQDGAYGYTF	TRBJ1-2	TRBV29-1
CASSILAGVNTEAFF	TRBJ1-1	TRBV19
CAISPYRDAGNTIYF	TRBJ1-3	TRBV10-3
CASSQGHRATEAFF	TRBJ1-1	TRBV4-3
CAWSPTRETQYF	TRBJ2-5	TRBV30
CASSRTGQMNTEAFF	TRBJ1-1	TRBV4-3
CASSLVLGGVVAANVLTF	TRBJ2-6	TRBV7-9
CSVGALYGYTF	TRBJ1-2	TRBV29-1
CASSYSGPGANVLTF	TRBJ2-6	TRBV6-6
CASSLRGRDTQYF	TRBJ2-3	TRBV11-3
CASSLDRTEQYF	TRBJ2-7	TRBV11-3
CSDKKYRVYTEAFF	TRBJ1-1	TRBV29-1
CASQEGGTQPQHF	TRBJ1-5	TRBV2